This T cell receptor (beta chain) derives from a study of T cells in Graves' hyperthyroidism and ophthalmopathy. The sample holds many counts of this clonotype. The CDR3 totals 15 residues. The V gene end was trimmed by 0 bases and the J gene end by 5 bases; junction bases not matched to a gene: 6. Germline V lookup: CDR1 SGHRS, CDR2 YFSETQ. The TCR beta CDR3 regions underwent amplification using RNA transcripts as the source. A first-round RT-PCR of the TCR CDR3 used the HTBI primer set. Each CDR3 protein is one row after TCRdb ran MiXCR on the multiplex PCR reads. Altogether a few hundred thousand distinct CDR3 sequences are present, approximately 17% being singletons, with the ten largest covering around 40%.

V usage is TRBV5-1 and J usage is TRBJ2-7, with 9 bases identical to TRBD1. The material sequenced was blood. This sequence originates from a man aged 18 to 29 with Graves' ophthalmopathy. Here the CDR3 reads CASSLDGTGIDEQYF. The CDR3 coding sequence is TGCGCCAGCAGCTTGGACGGGACAGGGATAGACGAGCAGTACTTC.